This T cell receptor beta chain was captured in a study of T-cell memory formation after mild COVID-19. Overall study: Clusters of TCRs were largely donor specific. Study conclusions and caveats: Clones contracting over day 15 to 85 were CD4/CD8 balanced, with later expanders leaning CD4+. Pre-infection memory held some responding clones, suggesting pre-existing cross-reactive T cells responded. Contracting CD4+ clones were located mainly in CM and EM, and CD8+ clones in EMRA.

Each CDR3 protein gets one entry after TCRdb re-called the 5' RACE reads with MiXCR. The sample includes fewer than 35,000 distinct CDR3 sequences, about 16% of them seen just once. About this clonotype: No antigen is known for it.

The V gene lost 4 bases and the J gene lost 4 bases, with 7 bases spanning the gap. CDR1 and CDR2 from the germline V gene are LGHDT and YNNKEL (reference sequence). There are 13 residues in the CDR3. The chain uses TRBV3-1 and TRBJ2-2; perhaps D is TRBD1 or TRBD2 (5 bases each). Material: PBMCs or a T cell subset sorted from them (not recorded which). The receptor was derived from an adult who had mild COVID-19 (a few samples of this study predate the infection). Cell type and time point are not known. CDR3 DNA sequence: TGTGCCAGCAGCCGTGGGGGCACCGGGGAGCTGTTTTTT. It encodes CASSRGGTGELFF.